This TCR beta chain originates from a study of technical replicates of blood from a handful of donors. The protocol was immunoSEQ multiplex PCR, while the TCRdb copy is restricted to in-frame clones and leaves out a portion. Of approximately 82,000 clones listed, 85% to 95% are singletons. With 7 bases removed from V and 8 bases from J, the gap between germline ends came to 14 bases. This CDR3 has 12 amino acids. Germline V lookup: CDR1 MNHNS, CDR2 SASEGT. The source is a human donor in good health. This chain connects TRBV6-1 to TRBJ1-2, with D uncertain. The sequencing sample was made of T cells isolated from PBMCs. The CDR3 DNA sequence: TGTGCCAGCATAGAGCTGAGGGAGGGCTACACCTTC. This translates into CASIELREGYTF.